A single sample gave rise to the 13 T cell receptor beta chains below, sequenced in a study of cytomegalovirus exposure and HLA in healthy donors. Primers included in the PCR were 60 Vbeta and 13 Jbeta primers. Some clones are missing from TCRdb's copy, which holds only in-frame ones; the method was immunoSEQ multiplex PCR. Altogether about 140,000 clones are present, about 86% being singletons, with the ten largest covering less than 5.5%. The specimen was PBMCs. These receptors were collected from a woman under 40 in good health and CMV-seronegative.

V is TRBV7-9 and J is TRBJ1-3, with 8 bases fitting TRBD1. V dropped 2 bases and J dropped 6; count of bases not matched to a gene: 6. This CDR3 spans 15 amino acids. Germline V lookup: CDR1 SEHNR, CDR2 FQNEAQ (reference sequence). The CDR3 loop reads CASSLRQGFENTIYF. The CDR3 DNA sequence: TGTGCCAGCAGCTTACGACAGGGGTTTGAAAACACCATATATTTT.

The J gene is TRBJ1-2, the V gene TRBV7-8, with D unresolved. The germline V gene encodes CDR1 SGHVS and CDR2 FQNEAQ. CDR3 length: 16 residues. Trimming left V 0 bases short and J 0 bases short, with 11 bases between. CDR3 nucleotide sequence: TGTGCCAGCAGCTTAGCGCGTACGGTAACTAACTATGGCTACACCTTC. Its translation is CASSLARTVTNYGYTF.

This chain links TRBV6-5 with TRBJ1-4, with TRBD1 matching over 9 bases. Looked up from germline, CDR1 is MNHEY and CDR2 is SVGAGI. The CDR3 loop spans 15 amino acids. V lost 5 bases, J lost 7 bases, and 8 bases stayed unmatched. The CDR3 DNA reads TGTGCCAGCAGTCGCACCGACAGGGGGTCTGAAAAACTGTTTTTT. Residues: CASSRTDRGSEKLFF.

This clone has only one observation. The rearrangement uses TRBV21-1 and TRBJ1-1; the table's D call, TRBD1, was not checked against the DNA. TRBV21-1 is a pseudogene locus. The CDR3 has 16 residues. The CDR3: CASPTGGLREGTEAFF. CDR3 sequence (DNA): TGTGCCAGCCCGACAGGGGGCCTTAGAGAAGGTACTGAAGCTTTCTTT.

This chain uses TRBV7-9 with TRBJ1-1, with 7 bases matching TRBD1. The V segment lost 5 bases and the J segment 6 bases; nucleotides outside the gene matches: 12. From germline, CDR1 is SEHNR and CDR2 FQNEAQ (reference sequence). This CDR3 comprises 15 residues. DNA for the CDR3: TGTGCCAGCAGCCTACCACAGACAGGGTCCCCTGAAGCTTTCTTT. It yields the protein CASSLPQTGSPEAFF.

V gene TRBV4-2 combines with J gene TRBJ2-7; 9 positions match TRBD2. There are 19 residues in the CDR3. Germline V gene sequence: CDR1 LGHNA, CDR2 YNFKEQ. The ends lost 1 base at V and 5 bases at J; junction bases unmatched: 18. This CDR3 reads CASSQADGMTGGRAHEQYF. The CDR3 nucleotides read TGTGCCAGCAGCCAAGCTGATGGTATGACAGGCGGGAGGGCCCACGAGCAGTACTTC.

The rearrangement joins TRBV9 to TRBJ1-1, with D unresolved. V gave up 3 bases and J gave up 1 base, with 19 bases separating them. The CDR3 totals 17 residues. CDR1 and CDR2 from the germline V gene are SGDLS and YYNGEE. CDR3 DNA sequence: TGTGCCAGCAGCGCGCCGGGAGAAAGATTGGCGAACACTGAAGCTTTCTTT. Its translation is CASSAPGERLANTEAFF.

The chain couples TRBV6-1 to TRBJ2-1; D is unresolved. The CDR3 loop spans 13 amino acids. V gave up 8 bases and J gave up 7 bases, with 15 bases separating them. CDR1 and CDR2 from the germline V gene are MNHNS and SASEGT. Here the CDR3 DNA reads TGTGCCAGCCACCCCCACGGAGCGAATGAGCAGTTCTTC. Protein product: CASHPHGANEQFF.

The rearrangement uses TRBV5-3 and TRBJ2-7; the D is unclear. TRBV5-3 is an open reading frame, and its role is uncertain. V lost 0 bases, J lost 5 bases, and 9 bases lay in between. The CDR3 contains 13 residues. CDR3 nucleotides: TGTGCCAGAAGCTTGGTGGTAGCCCACGAGCAGTACTTC. It encodes CARSLVVAHEQYF.

This clone appeared once. This sequence joins TRBV5-4 and TRBJ2-1, with TRBD2 identical over 10 bases. The CDR3 is 14 amino acids. Germline V gene lookup returns CDR1 SGHNT and CDR2 YYREEE (reference sequence). J gave up 7 bases and V 4 bases, and 5 bases lay outside the gene matches. CDR3 sequence: CASSPTSGDNEQFF. CDR3 coding DNA: TGTGCCAGCAGCCCAACTAGCGGGGATAATGAGCAGTTCTTC.

Details on this clone: One end of the junction is discordant with germline, which a read error may explain. This chain connects TRBV6-5 to TRBJ1-2; 8 bases are a match to TRBD1. The CDR3 runs 14 residues. Germline lookup yields CDR1 MNHEY and CDR2 SVGAGI. CDR3 protein: CASSRPGQGHGYPF. The CDR3 nucleotides read TGTGCCAGCAGCCGGCCTGGACAGGGACATGGCTACCCCTTC.

The genes are TRBV7-8 and TRBJ2-7; 8 nucleotides agree with TRBD2. CDR3 length: 15 amino acids. V dropped 2 bases and J dropped 3; count of bases not matched to a gene: 6. CDR1 SGHVS and CDR2 FQNEAQ come from the germline V gene. CDR3 residues: CASSLTSGKNYEQYF. In DNA, the CDR3 is TGTGCCAGCAGCTTAACTAGCGGAAAAAACTACGAGCAGTACTTC.

This chain joins TRBV5-8 and TRBJ1-1; possible D gene TRBD1, 5 bases. The CDR3 consists of 14 residues. Germline assignment: CDR1 SGHTS and CDR2 YDEGEE. V was cut by 2 bases and J by 4 bases, with 12 bases left in between. The CDR3 loop reads CASSFLRGITEAFF. The CDR3 region has the DNA TGTGCCAGCAGCTTCCTAAGGGGAATCACTGAAGCTTTCTTT. Complete variable domain (other parts from reference TRBV5-8 and TRBJ1-1): EAGVTQSPTHLIKTRGQQATLRCSPISGHTSVYWYQQALGLGLQFLLWYDEGEERNRGNFPPRFSGRQFPNYSSELNVNALELEDSALYLCASSFLRGITEAFFGQGTRLTVV.